This passage covers 22 T cell receptor beta chains from one sample sequenced in a study of CD8 T cells in ankylosing spondylitis. TCRdb processed the 5' RACE reads anew with MiXCR; each CDR3 protein has one entry. The table has about 340,000 distinct CDR3 sequences, 20% to 25% seen once. The material sequenced was blood, either unsorted or a sorted T cell fraction (not recorded which). These TCRs come from a male donor with ankylosing spondylitis or in good health (not recorded which).

The chain joins TRBV20-1 to TRBJ2-2, with unresolved D. The germline gives CDR1 DFQATT, CDR2 SNEGSKA (reference sequence). The CDR3 length is 15 residues. Trimming pared 6 bases from V and 0 bases from J, leaving 14 bases between. Written as DNA, the CDR3 is TGCAGTGCCCTAGGTCTGGGGACGAACACCGGGGAGCTGTTTTTT. The encoded protein is CSALGLGTNTGELFF.

There are a few counts of this clonotype. The V gene is TRBV20-1, the J gene TRBJ2-7; 8 bases match TRBD1. This CDR3 region has 15 residues. The V and J ends lost 5 bases and 3 bases, in that order; junction bases with no gene match: 12. Germline lookup yields CDR1 DFQATT and CDR2 SNEGSKA (reference sequence). CDR3 in amino acids: CSALRGTGGGYEQYF. The CDR3 nucleotides are TGCAGTGCTCTTAGGGGGACAGGTGGAGGCTACGAGCAGTACTTC.

This chain uses TRBV11-2 with TRBJ1-1; no firm D call. The CDR3 is 14 residues long. V was shortened by 5 bases and J by 4 bases, with 14 bases between the two germline ends. Germline lookup yields CDR1 SGHAT and CDR2 FQNNGV. Here the CDR3 reads CASSPSPGSTEAFF. CDR3 nucleotides: TGTGCCAGCAGCCCCAGCCCCGGTTCCACTGAAGCTTTCTTT.

This clonotype was detected only a few times. The chain has TRBV9 and TRBJ2-3; 10 bases map to TRBD2. CDR1 SGDLS and CDR2 YYNGEE come from the germline V gene. V shed 0 bases and J 2 bases; nucleotides not matched to a gene: 9. The CDR3 totals 18 residues. CDR3 loop: CASSVVAGGTFDTDTQYF. The CDR3 nucleotides read TGTGCCAGCAGCGTAGTAGCGGGGGGTACCTTTGACACAGATACGCAGTATTTT.

This CDR3 reads CASSSREQYF. The DNA for the CDR3 is TGTGCCAGCAGCTCCCGGGAGCAGTACTTC. The gene calls are TRBV7-3 and TRBJ2-7; D remains ambiguous. There are 10 residues in the CDR3. V lost 4 bases and J 7 bases, leaving 5 bases between the germline ends. Germline V gene lookup returns CDR1 SGHTA and CDR2 FQGTGA.

This clonotype was counted at least ten times. This chain uses TRBV7-9 with TRBJ1-4; D may be TRBD1 (6 bases). Per the germline V gene, CDR1 is SEHNR and CDR2 is FQNEAQ (reference sequence). The CDR3 has 14 residues. The ends were cut back, 2 bases at V and 5 bases at J, with 9 bases in the middle. CDR3 in amino acids: CASSLRRGNEKLFF. CDR3 coding DNA: TGTGCCAGCAGCTTAAGGAGGGGGAATGAAAAACTGTTTTTT.

The table lists this clonotype with many counts. The chain carries TRBV4-2 and TRBJ2-5; 12 bases line up with TRBD2. The CDR3 spans 15 residues. Germline CDR1 and CDR2: LGHNA and YNFKEQ. V was pared by 4 bases and J by 4 bases, with 4 bases of the junction left unmatched. The CDR3 is CASSLSSGGGETQYF. CDR3 coding DNA: TGTGCCAGCAGCCTCTCTAGCGGGGGGGGAGAGACCCAGTACTTC.

This clonotype was recorded a few times. The CDR3 sequence is CASSQDRGTGANVLTF. The CDR3 DNA sequence: TGTGCCAGCAGCCAGGACAGGGGAACTGGGGCCAACGTCCTGACTTTC. J is TRBJ2-6 and V is TRBV4-2; TRBD1 agrees at 9 bases. The length of the CDR3 is 16 residues. Germline values: CDR1 LGHNA, CDR2 YNFKEQ. Trimming at V came to 3 bases and at J to 2 bases, leaving 2 bases not matched to a gene.

The rearrangement links TRBV7-9 to TRBJ2-3, with 14 bases aligning to TRBD2. CDR3 length equals 16 residues. V dropped 5 bases and J dropped 6; count of bases not matched to a gene: 7. Germline CDR1 and CDR2: SEHNR and FQNEAQ (reference sequence). This CDR3 reads CASSQGLAGAGDTQYF. The CDR3 DNA reads as TGTGCCAGCAGCCAGGGACTAGCGGGGGCCGGGGATACGCAGTATTTT. The full variable domain, with the rest looked up from reference TRBV7-9 and TRBJ2-3, is DTGVSQNPRHKITKRGQNVTFRCDPISEHNRLYWYRQTLGQGPEFLTYFQNEAQLEKSRLLSDRFSAERPKGSFSTLEIQRTEQGDSAMYLCASSQGLAGAGDTQYFGPGTRLTVL.

This clonotype showed up just a few times. The rearrangement joins TRBV5-6 to TRBJ2-1, with TRBD2 identical over 9 bases. Germline V gives CDR1 SGHDT, CDR2 YYEEEE. CDR3 length: 16 amino acids. V trimming: 6 bases; J trimming: 5 bases; junction bases outside the gene matches: 12. The CDR3 nucleotides are TGTGCCAGCAAGCAGCGGGGGGCGCAGCCAAACAATGAGCAGTTCTTC. It yields the protein CASKQRGAQPNNEQFF.

This chain joins TRBV20-1 and TRBJ2-3; D gene uncertain. The CDR3 sequence is 15 residues long. V gave up 3 bases and J gave up 2 bases, with 15 bases separating them. The V gene's germline CDR1 is DFQATT and CDR2 SNEGSKA (reference sequence). Here the CDR3 DNA reads TGCAGTGCTAGCCCCCCGGGCGGCCTCACAGATACGCAGTATTTT. Protein product: CSASPPGGLTDTQYF.

This clonotype was detected a few times. This CDR3 is CSVVGGTGGYEQYF. The CDR3 DNA reads as TGCAGCGTTGTAGGGGGGACAGGGGGCTACGAGCAGTACTTC. The gene calls are TRBV29-1 and TRBJ2-7; 11 positions match TRBD1. This CDR3 has 14 amino acids. The V gene end was trimmed by 4 bases and the J gene end by 3 bases; junction bases not matched to a gene: 5. Germline CDR1 reads SQVTM; CDR2 reads ANQGSEA.

This clonotype has a handful of counts. This rearrangement joins TRBV7-8 to TRBJ1-2; D remains ambiguous. The CDR3 has 18 residues. CDR1 is SGHVS, CDR2 FQNEAQ, per germline. Trimming cost V 2 bases and J 0 bases, with 19 bases left between them. The CDR3 DNA is TGTGCCAGCAGCTTATCAAGACCCAGGCAGGCCCCTAACTATGGCTACACCTTC. Amino acids: CASSLSRPRQAPNYGYTF.

This clonotype has more than one count but fewer than ten. The chain links TRBV12-3 or TRBV12-4 to TRBJ2-1; a weak D match, TRBD2 (5 bases). The V gene lost 1 base and the J gene lost 7 bases, with 11 bases spanning the gap. This CDR3 is built from 14 residues. Here the CDR3 reads CASSLGTGENEQFF. CDR3 in DNA: TGTGCCAGCAGTTTAGGGACTGGCGAGAATGAGCAGTTCTTC.

This clonotype has ten or more counts. The chain has TRBV3-1 and TRBJ2-7, with 7 bases lining up with TRBD1. The trim removed 6 bases at V and 2 bases at J, leaving 4 bases unmatched. The CDR3 is made up of 13 amino acids. CDR1 LGHDT and CDR2 YNNKEL come from the germline V gene (reference sequence). This CDR3 reads CASSQGQTYEQYF. The DNA for the CDR3 is TGTGCCAGCAGTCAGGGACAGACCTACGAGCAGTACTTC.

This clonotype was picked up a small number of times. CDR3 region: CASRAAGGYEQYF. The CDR3 DNA reads TGTGCCAGCAGGGCGGCAGGTGGCTACGAGCAGTACTTC. The genes are TRBV7-9 and TRBJ2-7; D remains ambiguous. Germline V gene lookup returns CDR1 SEHNR and CDR2 FQNEAQ (reference sequence). V was trimmed by 6 bases and J by 3 bases, leaving 12 bases between them. The CDR3 covers 13 residues.

This clonotype turned up a few times. V and J are TRBV19 and TRBJ2-1, with 8 nucleotides matching TRBD1. The V gene's germline CDR1 is LNHDA and CDR2 SQIVND (reference sequence). Losses at the gene ends were 3 bases for V and 6 bases for J; bases not matched to a gene: 7. The CDR3 has 15 residues. CDR3 loop: CASSIGQGWGNEQFF. The CDR3 nucleotides read TGTGCCAGTAGTATTGGACAGGGTTGGGGCAATGAGCAGTTCTTC.

A word on this clonotype: An end of the junction does not agree with germline; a read error may underlie this. The chain is built from TRBV28 and TRBJ2-7, with D possibly TRBD2 on 6 matching bases. Germline V gene lookup returns CDR1 MDHEN and CDR2 SYDVKM. CDR3 length equals 11 residues. The CDR3 is CASSLMGLLSF. CDR3 in DNA: TGTGCCAGCAGTTTAATGGGACTCCTTTCCTTC.

V usage is TRBV5-5 and J usage is TRBJ1-1; tentatively, D is TRBD1 (5 bases). CDR1 and CDR2 from the germline V gene are SGHKS and YYEKEE (reference sequence). CDR3 length: 14 amino acids. V shed 4 bases and J shed 3 bases, with 13 bases lying between them. DNA for the CDR3: TGTGCCAGCAGCGCAGGGAGTACGGACACTGAAGCTTTCTTT. Its translation: CASSAGSTDTEAFF.

This clonotype has more than one count but fewer than ten. The J gene is TRBJ2-1, the V gene TRBV4-2; 9 bases align to TRBD2. This CDR3 contains 18 residues. V gave up 4 bases and J gave up 1 base; unmatched junction bases: 11. The V gene's germline CDR1 is LGHNA and CDR2 YNFKEQ. The CDR3 bases are TGTGCCAGCAGCCCCCTGTGGCGGGGGGGCGAATCCTACAATGAGCAGTTCTTC. Its translation is CASSPLWRGGESYNEQFF.

This clonotype was found a few times. This sequence joins TRBV6-2 or TRBV6-3 and TRBJ2-5, with 10 bases lining up with TRBD2. CDR3 length equals 16 residues. Trimming cost V 2 bases and J 2 bases; bases outside gene matches: 5. Germline CDR1 is MNHEY and CDR2 is SVGEGT. The CDR3 DNA reads as TGTGCCAGCAGTTACGGGCTAGCGGGGGAACAAGAGACCCAGTACTTC. Translation gives CASSYGLAGEQETQYF.

This clonotype was counted only a few times. The CDR3 DNA reads as TGTGCCAGCAGTTACAGGGAGATGGGCACTGAAGCTTTCTTT. It translates to CASSYREMGTEAFF. The J gene is TRBJ1-1, the V gene TRBV3-1; TRBD1 might be the D (6 bases). Trimming took off 6 bases at V and 4 bases at J, with 15 bases between the two ends. This CDR3 is 14 amino acids long. Per germline, CDR1 LGHDT and CDR2 YNNKEL (reference sequence).